This T cell receptor (beta chain) is drawn from a study of PD-1 blockade in classical Hodgkin lymphoma. Time point noted: cycle 4 day 1 (C4D1), after 5 to 7 weeks of nivolumab. Every patient had relapsed following autologous stem cell transplantation, and cohorts differed in brentuximab vedotin exposure. Findings of the study overall: By cycle point C4D1, TCR diversity had risen significantly in CD4+ cells (but not CD8+ cells).

The V end was cut by 2 bases, the J end by 0 bases, with 9 bases between. The CDR3 consists of 15 residues. Germline CDR1 is SGHRS and CDR2 is YFSETQ. Data came from immunoSEQ multiplex PCR; TCRdb stores just in-frame clones and leaves some out. The sample records 20,000 to 25,000 clones, over 60% being singletons. In its sample, this clone was seen once. Its antigen remains unidentified. The chain combines TRBV5-1 with TRBJ1-3; a possible D gene is TRBD1 (6 bases). This clonotype was obtained from a human donor with classical Hodgkin lymphoma. Source: peripheral blood mononuclear cells (PBMCs), taken before the fourth cycle of nivolumab. As DNA, the CDR3 is TGCGCCAGCAGCTTTGCAGGGGTCTCTGGAAACACCATATATTTT. This sequence encodes CASSFAGVSGNTIYF.